The source of this T cell receptor beta chain is a study of blood T cell repertoires in COVID-19. Overall study context: Acute-phase and convalescent COVID-19 samples originated in the United States, Italy and Spain. Sources were T cells, B-cell-depleted T cells, or PBMCs; the material itself was cDNA or gDNA.

Original data processing: It was from reference gene primer amplification that nucleated cell counts were estimated. Repertoires were generated with immunoSEQ multiplex PCR, while TCRdb's copy carries only in-frame clones and drops some. Clone size and V and J calls were adopted from that table, with D and trimming inferred from the DNA. The data hold about 200,000 clones, with roughly 80% observed a single time. This clone came up once. This CDR3 is 16 amino acids long. Germline V lookup: CDR1 LNHDA, CDR2 SQIVND (reference sequence). V gave up 5 bases and J gave up 1 base, with 16 bases separating them.

The chain links TRBV19 to TRBJ2-3; a possible D gene is TRBD2 (6 bases). Input material: peripheral blood. This receptor was obtained from an elderly woman with acute or convalescent COVID-19. CDR3 nucleotide sequence: TGTGCCAGTAGTTCCCCCGGGACTTTGGGCACAGATACGCAGTATTTT. Translation: CASSSPGTLGTDTQYF.